The present TCR beta chain was sequenced within a study of Graves' ophthalmopathy and Graves' hyperthyroidism. Researchers took RNA transcripts and amplified TCR beta CDR3 regions from them. An initial RT-PCR round employing HTBI primers preceded a second-round multiplex PCR. MiXCR, applied by TCRdb to the multiplex PCR reads, yields one record per CDR3 protein. The table includes 600,000 to 700,000 distinct CDR3 sequences, roughly 41% detected once. Ophthalmopathic donors had moderate-to-severe activity, CAS ≥3 and NOSPECS ≥4, with disease that had lasted under 3 months. The diagnosis combined clinical symptoms, thyroxine, TRAb, thyroid ultrasound and orbital computed tomography scans. The PBMCs were taken from approximately 9.7 ml of fresh peripheral blood. Germline V CDR1 and CDR2: SEHNR, FQNEAQ (reference sequence). This CDR3 comprises 15 residues. V dropped 0 bases and J dropped 5; count of bases not matched to a gene: 5.

This clonotype was recorded many times. Its antigen remains unidentified. Study-level results: The authors also found most expanded thyroid clonotypes above 0.001 frequency in blood.

Sequenced material: peripheral blood. The receptor comes from an adult man with Graves' ophthalmopathy. The V and J genes are TRBV7-9 and TRBJ1-2, with 8 bases that match TRBD1. The CDR3 DNA sequence: TGTGCCAGCAGCTTAGCAGACAGGGGAGGTTATGGCTACACCTTC. Protein: CASSLADRGGYGYTF.